These 21 T cell receptor beta chains were sequenced from one sample in a study of cytomegalovirus exposure and HLA in healthy donors. The PCR ran on 60 Vbeta and 13 Jbeta primers. Produced via immunoSEQ multiplex PCR; TCRdb's table is partial and in-frame only. The sample consists of about 140,000 clones, about 75% of them appearing once. The sequencing sample was made of PBMCs. Every receptor here comes from a man aged 40-49 years in good health and CMV-seronegative.

This chain connects TRBV2 to TRBJ1-6, with D perhaps TRBD1 (5 bases). The V end lost 6 bases, the J end lost 10 bases, and 13 bases lay between the germline ends. The germline gives CDR1 SNHLY, CDR2 FYNNEI. CDR3 length: 13 amino acids. CDR3 in amino acids: CASRDIRSSPLHF. The CDR3 region has the DNA TGTGCCAGCAGGGACATTCGTTCCTCACCCCTCCACTTT.

This clone was recorded only once. CDR3 protein: CASSLQSSGQAYEQYF. In DNA, the CDR3 is TGCGCCAGCAGCCTGCAAAGTTCGGGACAGGCCTACGAGCAGTACTTC. The chain recombines TRBV4-1 with TRBJ2-7; 8 bases are a match to TRBD1. Trimming at V came to 4 bases and at J to 2 bases, leaving 10 bases not matched to a gene. Germline assignment: CDR1 MGHRA and CDR2 YSYEKL. CDR3 length: 16 residues.

In DNA form, the CDR3 reads TGTGCTAGTGGTTTGGTTCCCGACAATGAGCAGTTCTTC. This gives the protein CASGLVPDNEQFF. V and J are TRBV12-5 and TRBJ2-1; no reliable D call. This CDR3 spans 13 amino acids. Germline assignment: CDR1 LGHNT and CDR2 FRNRAP. Trimming removed 0 bases from V and 5 bases from J, with 5 bases in between. The full variable domain, its missing parts supplied by reference TRBV12-5 and TRBJ2-1, is DARVTQTPRHKVTEMGQEVTMRCQPILGHNTVFWYRQTMMQGLELLAYFRNRAPLDDSGMPKDRFSAEMPDATLATLKIQPSEPRDSAVYFCASGLVPDNEQFFGPGTRLTVL.

The gene calls are TRBV5-1 and TRBJ2-3; the match to TRBD2 covers 9 bases. The V gene's germline CDR1 is SGHRS and CDR2 YFSETQ. The V and J ends lost 5 bases and 0 bases, in that order; junction bases with no gene match: 10. The CDR3 runs to 17 residues. CDR3 sequence (DNA): TGCGCCAGCAGACCCCTGGTAGCGGGGGTTAGCACAGATACGCAGTATTTT. Translating gives CASRPLVAGVSTDTQYF.

The rearrangement links TRBV7-9 to TRBJ1-5; weak D call: TRBD1 (5 bases). The CDR3 has 15 residues. The germline gives CDR1 SEHNR, CDR2 FQNEAQ (reference sequence). Deletions cut 1 base from V and 2 bases from J, with 9 bases between. CDR3 in amino acids: CASSLGWGGNQPQHF. The CDR3 nucleotides are TGTGCCAGCAGCTTAGGATGGGGGGGCAATCAGCCCCAGCATTTT.

This clone was recorded a few times. V usage is TRBV5-1 and J usage is TRBJ1-1; a weak D match, TRBD1 (5 bases). Germline V CDR1 and CDR2: SGHRS, YFSETQ. V dropped 4 bases and J dropped 2 bases, with 15 bases sitting between them. The CDR3 has 15 amino acids. CDR3 in amino acids: CASSPLRGVNTEAFF. CDR3 DNA sequence: TGCGCCAGCAGCCCTCTGCGGGGGGTAAACACTGAAGCTTTCTTT.

The chain is built from TRBV6-5 and TRBJ2-2, with TRBD1 identical over 7 bases. Germline-derived CDR1 and CDR2 are MNHEY and SVGAGI. J lost 2 bases, V lost 7 bases, and 7 bases had no gene match. The CDR3 runs to 15 residues. CDR3 residues: CASNRGQRNTGELFF. CDR3 coding DNA: TGTGCCAGCAACCGGGGACAGCGTAACACCGGGGAGCTGTTTTTT.

The table lists this clone with a few counts. The genes are TRBV6-5 and TRBJ1-3; a possible D gene is TRBD1 (5 bases). This CDR3 region has 13 residues. Trimming left V 8 bases short and J 1 base short, with 9 bases between. Germline CDR1 MNHEY, CDR2 SVGAGI. The CDR3 loop is CASGAGSGNTIYF. The CDR3 DNA follows: TGTGCCAGCGGGGCGGGATCTGGAAACACCATATATTTT.

The chain joins TRBV12-5 to TRBJ2-2; TRBD1 aligns across 9 bases. The CDR3 length is 15 residues. The V gene's germline CDR1 is LGHNT and CDR2 FRNRAP. V lost 7 bases to trimming and J lost 6 bases; unmatched junction nucleotides: 9. The CDR3 reads CASAQDTGGAGELFF. The CDR3, as DNA: TGTGCTAGTGCCCAAGATACAGGGGGCGCCGGGGAGCTGTTTTTT.

This chain links TRBV4-1 with TRBJ2-1; D is ambiguous. The germline gives CDR1 MGHRA, CDR2 YSYEKL. The V end was cut by 4 bases, the J end by 0 bases, with 10 bases between. The CDR3 has 15 amino acids. CDR3 DNA sequence: TGCGCCAGCAGCCCGACTCGTATCTCCTACAATGAGCAGTTCTTC. This codes for CASSPTRISYNEQFF.

This clone appeared a few times. CDR3 bases: TGTGCTAGTGGTTTGGCACAGGGAGAGACCCAGTACTTC. Its translation: CASGLAQGETQYF. The chain recombines TRBV12-5 with TRBJ2-5, with D tentatively TRBD1 (6 bases). The CDR3 is made up of 13 amino acids. Germline CDR1 reads LGHNT; CDR2 reads FRNRAP. V lost 1 base and J 4 bases, leaving 7 bases between the germline ends.

This clone was seen just once. The chain links TRBV7-6 to TRBJ2-4; perhaps TRBD2 as D (5 bases). Germline values: CDR1 SGHVS, CDR2 FNYEAQ. CDR3 length: 15 amino acids. The V and J ends lost 0 bases and 3 bases respectively, with 9 bases between them. The chain's CDR3 is CASSLAPGYKNIQYF. The CDR3 DNA reads as TGTGCCAGCAGCTTAGCCCCGGGGTACAAAAACATTCAGTACTTC.

The chain couples TRBV11-2 to TRBJ2-7; the D gene is possibly TRBD2 (6 bases). Trimming cost V 4 bases and J 9 bases, with 19 bases left between them. Germline V lookup: CDR1 SGHAT, CDR2 FQNNGV. The CDR3 spans 14 residues. CDR3 region: CASSYRASERRQYF. The CDR3, as DNA: TGTGCCAGCAGCTATCGGGCTAGCGAGAGGAGGCAGTACTTC.

The chain has TRBV5-6 and TRBJ1-1, with D unresolved. The CDR3 runs 15 residues. Trimming cost V 3 bases and J 4 bases, with 16 bases left between them. Germline loops: CDR1 SGHDT, CDR2 YYEEEE. Here the CDR3 reads CASSSAGMKSTEAFF. CDR3 DNA: TGTGCCAGCAGCTCGGCGGGAATGAAATCCACTGAAGCTTTCTTT.

The genes are TRBV7-3 and TRBJ2-2, with D possibly TRBD2 on 5 matching bases. The CDR3 is 14 amino acids. The germline V gene has CDR1 SGHTA and CDR2 FQGTGA. V lost 2 bases and J lost 4, with 8 bases in between. The CDR3 protein is CASSLLAGTGELFF. The CDR3 nucleotides read TGTGCCAGCAGCTTACTAGCCGGCACCGGGGAGCTGTTTTTT.

The chain has TRBV12-5 and TRBJ1-2; 7 bases match TRBD1. The V and J ends lost 6 bases and 1 base, in that order; junction bases with no gene match: 11. Germline V gene sequence: CDR1 LGHNT, CDR2 FRNRAP. This CDR3 spans 16 amino acids. The CDR3 loop is CASGLTRDRINYGYTF. The DNA for the CDR3 is TGTGCTAGTGGACTTACCCGGGACAGAATTAACTATGGCTACACCTTC.

The chain links TRBV5-1 to TRBJ1-1, with D maybe TRBD1 (5 bases). This CDR3 is built from 16 residues. Trimming left V 0 bases short and J 4 bases short, with 16 bases between. Per the germline V gene, CDR1 is SGHRS and CDR2 is YFSETQ. CDR3 nucleotide sequence: TGCGCCAGCAGCTTGGAACAGGCCGGGTCGGTCACTGAAGCTTTCTTT. Translating gives CASSLEQAGSVTEAFF.

CDR3 protein: CASSGGSTDTQYF. In DNA, the CDR3 is TGTGCCAGCAGCGGGGGATCCACAGATACGCAGTATTTT. The V and J genes are TRBV6-1 and TRBJ2-3; a weak D match, TRBD2 (6 bases). The ends were cut back, 6 bases at V and 2 bases at J, with 9 bases in the middle. The germline CDR1 and CDR2 sequences are MNHNS and SASEGT. The CDR3 consists of 13 residues.

This clone was counted a few times. V is TRBV28 and J is TRBJ2-5; D not certain. With 2 bases removed from V and 7 bases from J, the gap between germline ends came to 14 bases. In germline, CDR1 is MDHEN, CDR2 SYDVKM. The length of the CDR3 is 14 residues. CDR3 sequence reads: CASSLRQVVGTQYF. Here the CDR3 DNA reads TGTGCCAGCAGTTTAAGGCAGGTGGTGGGGACCCAGTACTTC.

The chain recombines TRBV2 with TRBJ1-1, with D maybe TRBD1 (6 bases). V lost 7 bases and J 4 bases, leaving 19 bases between the germline ends. Germline CDR1 is SNHLY and CDR2 is FYNNEI. This CDR3 has 15 residues. The CDR3 coding sequence is TGTGCCAGCACCCCGTTCGGGGGGCTGGGCACTGAAGCTTTCTTT. As protein: CASTPFGGLGTEAFF. Drawing the rest from reference TRBV2 and TRBJ1-1, the complete variable domain is EPEVTQTPSHQVTQMGQEVILRCVPISNHLYFYWYRQILGQKVEFLVSFYNNEISEKSEIFDDQFSVERPDGSNFTLKIRSTKLEDSAMYFCASTPFGGLGTEAFFGQGTRLTVV.

The rearrangement joins TRBV6-5 to TRBJ2-7; tentative D call: TRBD2 (6 bases). This CDR3 contains 13 residues. V was clipped by 2 bases and J by 4 bases, with 9 bases between them. Germline V gives CDR1 MNHEY, CDR2 SVGAGI. Here the CDR3 DNA reads TGTGCCAGCAGTTACGGCGGGACTTACGAGCAGTACTTC. Its protein product is CASSYGGTYEQYF.